The clone carrying this T cell receptor beta chain has just one count. Its specificity is unknown. This sample was included in a study of vaccination effects on CD4 cells after COVID-19. With roughly 9 days of culture completed, CD4+ T cells were isolated. Participants each got two BNT162b2 or mRNA-1273 vaccine doses. Only in-frame clones appear in the TCRdb table, and some are missing; sequencing was by immunoSEQ multiplex PCR. The table lists around 66,000 clones, about 74% of them singletons, with 2% to 2.5% in the top ten. The receptor comes from a human donor who received a COVID-19 vaccine. The starting material was CD4+ T cells from PBMCs cultured without peptide, obtained after COVID-19 vaccination.

The CDR3: CASSIGDRYGYTF. The DNA for the CDR3 is TGTGCCAGTAGTATAGGGGACAGATACGGCTACACCTTC. The V call is TRBV19, the J call TRBJ1-2, with 7 positions matching TRBD1. The CDR3 spans 13 residues. The V gene end was trimmed by 1 base and the J gene end by 8 bases; junction bases not matched to a gene: 4. The germline gives CDR1 LNHDA, CDR2 SQIVND (reference sequence).